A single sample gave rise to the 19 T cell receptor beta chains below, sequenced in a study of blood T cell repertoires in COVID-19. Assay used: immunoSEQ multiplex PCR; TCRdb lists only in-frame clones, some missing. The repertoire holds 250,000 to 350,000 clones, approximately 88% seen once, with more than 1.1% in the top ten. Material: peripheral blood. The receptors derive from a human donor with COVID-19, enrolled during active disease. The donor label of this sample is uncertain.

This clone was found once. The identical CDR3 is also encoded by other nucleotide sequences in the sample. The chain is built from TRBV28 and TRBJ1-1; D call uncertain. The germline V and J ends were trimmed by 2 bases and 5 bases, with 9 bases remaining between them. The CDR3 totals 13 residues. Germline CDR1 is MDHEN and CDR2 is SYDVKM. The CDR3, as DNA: TGTGCCAGCAGTTTAAGTGGAGGGACTGAAGCTTTCTTT. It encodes CASSLSGGTEAFF.

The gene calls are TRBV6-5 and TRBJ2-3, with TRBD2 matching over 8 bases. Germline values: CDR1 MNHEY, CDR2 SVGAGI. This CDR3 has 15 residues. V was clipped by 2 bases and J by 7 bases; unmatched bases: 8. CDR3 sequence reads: CASSYTTSAGYTQYF. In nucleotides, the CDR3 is TGTGCCAGCAGTTACACGACTAGCGCGGGGTATACGCAGTATTTT.

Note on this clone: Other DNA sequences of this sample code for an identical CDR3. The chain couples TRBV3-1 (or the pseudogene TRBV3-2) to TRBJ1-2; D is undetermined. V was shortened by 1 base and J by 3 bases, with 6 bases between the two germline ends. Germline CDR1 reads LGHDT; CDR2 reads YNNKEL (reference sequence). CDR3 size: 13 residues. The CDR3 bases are TGTGCCAGCAGCCAAGGCACGGACTATGGCTACACCTTC. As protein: CASSQGTDYGYTF.

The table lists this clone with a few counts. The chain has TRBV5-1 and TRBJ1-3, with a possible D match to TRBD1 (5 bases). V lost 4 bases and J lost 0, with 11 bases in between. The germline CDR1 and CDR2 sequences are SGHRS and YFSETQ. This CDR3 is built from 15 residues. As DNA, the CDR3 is TGCGCCAGCAGCGCAACAGGCCACTCTGGAAACACCATATATTTT. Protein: CASSATGHSGNTIYF.

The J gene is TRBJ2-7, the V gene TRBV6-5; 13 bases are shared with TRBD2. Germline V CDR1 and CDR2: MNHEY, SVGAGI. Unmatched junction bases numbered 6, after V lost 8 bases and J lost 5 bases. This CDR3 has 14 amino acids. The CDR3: CASWPGLAGDEQYF. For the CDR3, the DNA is TGTGCCAGCTGGCCCGGACTAGCGGGAGACGAGCAGTACTTC.

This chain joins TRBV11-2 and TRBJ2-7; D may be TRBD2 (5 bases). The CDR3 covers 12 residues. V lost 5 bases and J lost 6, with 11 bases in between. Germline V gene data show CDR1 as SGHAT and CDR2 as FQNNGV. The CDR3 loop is CASSPPSLEQYF. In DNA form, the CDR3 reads TGTGCCAGCAGCCCCCCTAGCCTCGAGCAGTACTTC.

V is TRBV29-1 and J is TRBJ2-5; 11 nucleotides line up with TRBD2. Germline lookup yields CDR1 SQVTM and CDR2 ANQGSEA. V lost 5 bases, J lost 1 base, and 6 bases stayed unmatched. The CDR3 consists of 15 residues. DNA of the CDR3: TGCAGCGTTTCCGGACTAGCGGGTCTCCAAGAGACCCAGTACTTC. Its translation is CSVSGLAGLQETQYF. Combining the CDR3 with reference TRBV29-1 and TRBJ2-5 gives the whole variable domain SAVISQKPSRDICQRGTSLTIQCQVDSQVTMMFWYRQQPGQSLTLIATANQGSEATYESGFVIDKFPISRPNLTFSTLTVSNMSPEDSSIYLCSVSGLAGLQETQYFGPGTRLLVL.

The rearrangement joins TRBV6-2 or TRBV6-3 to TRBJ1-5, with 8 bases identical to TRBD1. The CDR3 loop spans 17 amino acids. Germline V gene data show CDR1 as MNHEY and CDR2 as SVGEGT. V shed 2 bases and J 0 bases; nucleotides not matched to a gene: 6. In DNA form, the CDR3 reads TGTGCCAGCAGTTACGGGACAGGCACCTATAGCAATCAGCCCCAGCATTTT. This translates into CASSYGTGTYSNQPQHF.

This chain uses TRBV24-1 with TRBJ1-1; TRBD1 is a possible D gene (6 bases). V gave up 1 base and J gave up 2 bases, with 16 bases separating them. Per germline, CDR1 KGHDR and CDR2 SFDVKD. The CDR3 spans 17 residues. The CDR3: CATSDLYTRGQNTEAFF. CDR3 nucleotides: TGTGCCACCAGTGATTTATATACCAGGGGCCAAAACACTGAAGCTTTCTTT.

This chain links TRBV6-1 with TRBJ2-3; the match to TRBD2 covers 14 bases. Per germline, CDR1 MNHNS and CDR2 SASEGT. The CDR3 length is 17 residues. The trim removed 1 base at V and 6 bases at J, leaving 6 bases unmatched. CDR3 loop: CASSEGLAGGPRDTQYF. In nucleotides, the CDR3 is TGTGCCAGCAGTGAAGGACTAGCGGGAGGGCCCAGGGATACGCAGTATTTT.

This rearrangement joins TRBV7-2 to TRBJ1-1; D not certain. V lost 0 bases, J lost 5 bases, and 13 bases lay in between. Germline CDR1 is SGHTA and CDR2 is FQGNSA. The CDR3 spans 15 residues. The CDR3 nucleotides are TGTGCCAGCAGCTTAGCCGGGGTTCGAGAGACTGAAGCTTTCTTT. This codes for CASSLAGVRETEAFF.

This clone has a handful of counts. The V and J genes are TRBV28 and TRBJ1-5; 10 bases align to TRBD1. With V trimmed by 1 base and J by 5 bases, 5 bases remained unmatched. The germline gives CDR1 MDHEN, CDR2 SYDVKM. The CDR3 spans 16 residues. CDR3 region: CASSLSGTGDHQPQHF. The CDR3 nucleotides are TGTGCCAGCAGTTTATCGGGGACAGGGGACCATCAGCCCCAGCATTTT.

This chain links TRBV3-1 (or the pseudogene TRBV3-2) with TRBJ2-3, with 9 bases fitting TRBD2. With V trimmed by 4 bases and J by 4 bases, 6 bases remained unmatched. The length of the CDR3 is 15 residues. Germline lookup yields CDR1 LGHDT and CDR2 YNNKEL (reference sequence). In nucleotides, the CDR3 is TGTGCCAGCAGCCCCTTAGCGGGAGTCGCAGATACGCAGTATTTT. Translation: CASSPLAGVADTQYF.

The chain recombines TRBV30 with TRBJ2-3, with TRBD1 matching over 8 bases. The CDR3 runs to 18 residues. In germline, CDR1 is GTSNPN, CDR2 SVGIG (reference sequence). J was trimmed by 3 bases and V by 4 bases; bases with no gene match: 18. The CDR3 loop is CAWKADRGLVITTDTQYF. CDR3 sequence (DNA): TGTGCCTGGAAGGCTGACAGGGGATTGGTTATTACGACAGATACGCAGTATTTT.

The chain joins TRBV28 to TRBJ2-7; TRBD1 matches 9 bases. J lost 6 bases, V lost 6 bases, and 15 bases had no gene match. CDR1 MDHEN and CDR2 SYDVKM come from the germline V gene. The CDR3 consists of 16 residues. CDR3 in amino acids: CASSSQTGTGFVEQYF. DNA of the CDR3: TGTGCCAGCAGCTCACAGACCGGGACAGGGTTTGTCGAGCAGTACTTC.

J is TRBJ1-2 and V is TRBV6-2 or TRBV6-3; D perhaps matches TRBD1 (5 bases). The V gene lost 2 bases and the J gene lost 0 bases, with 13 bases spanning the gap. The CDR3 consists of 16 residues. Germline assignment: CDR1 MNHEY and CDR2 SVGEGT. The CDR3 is CASSYTDQGSNYGYTF. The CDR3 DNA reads TGTGCCAGCAGTTACACCGACCAGGGATCTAACTATGGCTACACCTTC.

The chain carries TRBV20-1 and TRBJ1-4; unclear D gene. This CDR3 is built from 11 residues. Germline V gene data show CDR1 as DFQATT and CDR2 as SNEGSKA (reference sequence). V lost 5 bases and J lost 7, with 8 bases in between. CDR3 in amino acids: CSAAGGEKLFF. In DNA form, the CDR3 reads TGCAGTGCTGCGGGAGGTGAAAAACTGTTTTTT.

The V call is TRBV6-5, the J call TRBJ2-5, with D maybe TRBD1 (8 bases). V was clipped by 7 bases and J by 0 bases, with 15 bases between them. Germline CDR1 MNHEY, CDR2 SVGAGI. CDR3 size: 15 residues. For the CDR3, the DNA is TGTGCCAGCAACAGGGGGGGTTTGTACCAAGAGACCCAGTACTTC. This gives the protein CASNRGGLYQETQYF.

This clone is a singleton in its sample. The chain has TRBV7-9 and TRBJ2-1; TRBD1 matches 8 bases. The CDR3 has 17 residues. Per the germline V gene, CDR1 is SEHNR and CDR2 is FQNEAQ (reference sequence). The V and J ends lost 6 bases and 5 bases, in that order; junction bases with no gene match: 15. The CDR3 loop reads CASSSSRTGFLHNEQFF. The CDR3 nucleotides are TGTGCCAGCAGTTCATCCAGGACAGGGTTCCTCCACAATGAGCAGTTCTTC. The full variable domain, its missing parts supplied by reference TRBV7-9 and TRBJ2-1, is DTGVSQNPRHKITKRGQNVTFRCDPISEHNRLYWYRQTLGQGPEFLTYFQNEAQLEKSRLLSDRFSAERPKGSFSTLEIQRTEQGDSAMYLCASSSSRTGFLHNEQFFGPGTRLTVL.